This T cell receptor (beta chain) emerged from a study of blood T cell repertoires in COVID-19. About the research overall: Sources were T cells, B-cell-depleted T cells, or PBMCs; the material itself was cDNA or gDNA.

Trimming left V 6 bases short and J 3 bases short, with 9 bases between. The CDR3 covers 14 residues. CDR1 and CDR2 (germline): SNHLY, FYNNEI. Sequencing was performed with immunoSEQ multiplex PCR; in TCRdb, only in-frame clones are kept and a portion is missing. The table lists fewer than 100,000 clones, 75% to 95% of them singletons. The clonotype was recovered from a woman aged 45-60 years in a cohort sampled during active COVID-19. The chain links TRBV2 to TRBJ2-6; D is possibly TRBD1 (5 bases). Sequenced material: peripheral blood. Here the CDR3 reads CASSPGFGANVLTF. For the CDR3, the DNA is TGTGCCAGCAGCCCAGGGTTTGGGGCCAACGTCCTGACTTTC.